The T cell receptor (beta chain) described here comes from a study of cytomegalovirus exposure and HLA in healthy donors. Primers included in the PCR were 60 Vbeta and 13 Jbeta primers. Repertoires were generated with immunoSEQ multiplex PCR, while TCRdb's copy carries only in-frame clones and drops some. The repertoire consists of fewer than 150,000 clones, with about four fifths occurring once and the leading ten covering 2.2%. J lost 7 bases, V lost 5 bases, and 26 bases had no gene match. This CDR3 is 19 amino acids long. Germline loops: CDR1 SGHVS, CDR2 FQNEAQ. V gene TRBV7-8 combines with J gene TRBJ2-7; TRBD2 matches at 7 bases. Sample: PBMCs. The TCR originated in a young man in good health and CMV-seronegative. CDR3 in DNA: TGTGCCAGCAGCCCCAGACGCGGGAGTTTTGCCCGAGCCCTCTCGGAGCAGTACTTC. Its protein product is CASSPRRGSFARALSEQYF.